This T cell receptor beta chain was sequenced in a study of blood T cell repertoires in COVID-19. Background on the study: Samples of COVID-19 (acute and convalescent) were obtained from the United States, Italy and Spain. PBMCs, B-cell-depleted T cells, or T cells provided the cDNA or gDNA that made up the material.

Original analysis: By means of reference gene primer amplification, nucleated cell counts were estimated. Only in-frame clones appear in the TCRdb table, and some are missing; sequencing was by immunoSEQ multiplex PCR. V and J calls plus clone size are reproduced from that table; the DNA served to infer D and trimming. The table lists a few hundred thousand clones, approximately 88% of them singletons, with roughly 4% in the top ten. Germline V gene lookup returns CDR1 MNHEY and CDR2 SVGAGI. The CDR3 covers 14 residues. V dropped 8 bases and J dropped 6; count of bases not matched to a gene: 10. Sequenced material: peripheral blood. The chain combines TRBV6-5 with TRBJ2-1, with 7 bases fitting TRBD1. This clonotype originated in a woman aged 45-65 years with active or convalescent COVID-19. CDR3 protein: CASEGGPGANEQFF. DNA of the CDR3: TGTGCCAGCGAAGGGGGCCCCGGGGCCAATGAGCAGTTCTTC.